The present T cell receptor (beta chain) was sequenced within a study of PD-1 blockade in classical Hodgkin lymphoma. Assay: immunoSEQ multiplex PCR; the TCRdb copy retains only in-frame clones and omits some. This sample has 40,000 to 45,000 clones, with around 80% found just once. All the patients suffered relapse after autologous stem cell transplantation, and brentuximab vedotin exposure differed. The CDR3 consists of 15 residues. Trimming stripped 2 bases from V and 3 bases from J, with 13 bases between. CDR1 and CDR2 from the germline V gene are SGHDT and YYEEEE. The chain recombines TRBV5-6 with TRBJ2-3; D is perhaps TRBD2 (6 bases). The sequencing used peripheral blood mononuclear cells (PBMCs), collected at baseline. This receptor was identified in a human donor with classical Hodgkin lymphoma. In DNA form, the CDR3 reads TGTGCCAGCAGCTTTGGTGGTAGCGGAACAGATACGCAGTATTTT. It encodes CASSFGGSGTDTQYF.